Listed here is a single T cell receptor beta chain. This clonotype was detected only a few times. The specificity of this receptor is unknown. Base qualities are missing; no much larger clone stands one base away. Ficoll-Paque density gradient centrifugation was used to isolate PBMCs. The data stem from a study of T-cell memory formation after mild COVID-19 (dated by TCRdb to the early 2020s). Turning to the overall study: TCR sequence clusters from the two donors were largely donor specific. In a couple of donors, T-cell clones that expanded and contracted after mild COVID-19 were tracked by sequencing TCRalpha and TCRbeta repertoires over time. Two young, previously healthy adult volunteers made up the cohort, one male and one female. The full study reports these points: Contracting CD4+ clones turned up mainly in the CM and EM memory subsets, whereas EMRA was where CD8+ clones were enriched. The detection of some responding clones in pre-infection memory suggests that pre-existing cross-reactive memory T cells joined the SARS-CoV-2 response. The study covered only two mild cases, and larger cohorts including severe cases with pre-infection samples were considered necessary. Whether the second-wave clones peaking on day 37 were SARS-CoV-2 specific was not confirmed. From day 15 to 85, contracting clones showed balanced CD4/CD8 phenotypes, whereas a second wave of clones that expanded from day 15 to 37 leaned towards CD4+.

Reads for this sample came from an Illumina NovaSeq 6000. Using 5'RACE with constant-segment primers, TCRalpha and TCRbeta cDNA libraries were constructed, with sample barcodes and unique molecular identifiers added in the process. Trizol reagent was used to extract RNA from every sample. Library amplification was performed in two PCR steps, and a second sample barcode and Illumina TruSeq adapters were introduced in the second step. The libraries were sequenced on an Illumina NovaSeq using 2 x 150 bp paired-end reads. The authors' pipeline ran thus. Reads were demultiplexed and collapsed into UMI-guided consensus sequences with migec v1.2.7. Using mixcr v2.1.11, UMI consensuses were aligned to TRA and TRB V and J templates and then assembled into clonotypes. A clonotype was counted as expanded or contracted only if both edgeR and NoisET called the change significant, with noise models trained on biological replicates. For edgeR calls, a false discovery rate-adjusted p below 0.01 and a log2 fold-change threshold of 1 were applied. As an exploratory analysis of dynamics, PCA with hierarchical clustering was applied to max-normalized trajectories of the 1000 most abundant clonotypes. Each responding clone was given a CD4 or CD8 phenotype based on the CD4+ and CD8+ repertoires, which had been sequenced separately. TCRdb reanalyzed the raw reads on its own, using fastp at Q25 for trimming and MiXCR for clone calling, and kept in-frame beta chains. Each CDR3 protein appears once, grouped with its most common genes and DNA. TCRdb's processing, not the study's, gives the V and J calls here. The sample profile shows a few hundred thousand distinct CDR3 sequences; under 30% of them were found once. The top ten hold 11% of the sample.

There are 16 amino acids in the CDR3, from cysteine to phenylalanine inclusive. Only the CDR3 portion is preserved as DNA: 48 bases, with reading frame beginning at the first base. At the junction V is shortened by 4 bases and J by 3 bases, with 16 bases in between. In this chain, TRBV12-3 or TRBV12-4 is recombined with TRBJ1-5; no D gene call is confident. Sequencing input: PBMCs or a T cell subset sorted from them (not recorded which). The TCR was taken from an adult woman who had mild COVID-19 (a few samples of this study predate the infection). The sample titles of this study are shuffled in the database, so cell type and time point are left out; the donor was told from shared clones. The DNA sequence reads TGTGCCAGCAGTTCGGGATTTGACGGTATCAATCAGCCCCAGCATTTT. Translation gives CASSSGFDGINQPQHF.